Listed below are T cell receptor beta chains from one sample, sequenced in a study of PD-1 blockade in classical Hodgkin lymphoma. Assay: immunoSEQ multiplex PCR; the TCRdb copy retains only in-frame clones and omits some. The repertoire holds around 24,000 clones, with 81% as singletons. Sequenced material: peripheral blood mononuclear cells (PBMCs), taken before the fourth cycle of nivolumab. The source of these receptors is a human donor with classical Hodgkin lymphoma. The CDR3 runs from the conserved cysteine through the conserved F or W.

J gene: TRBJ2-7
V gene: TRBV29-1
CDR3 protein: CSVKSGTLAYEQYF

J gene: TRBJ2-5
V gene: TRBV19
CDR3 protein: CASSFGTGKGQETQYF

J gene: TRBJ2-3
V gene: TRBV7-9
CDR3 protein: CASSLTGGRDTQYF

J gene: TRBJ2-7
V gene: TRBV9
CDR3 protein: CASSATSKRTPYEQYF

J gene: TRBJ1-4
V gene: TRBV5-1
CDR3 protein: CASGAGGFDEKLFF

J gene: TRBJ2-7
V gene: TRBV6-1
CDR3 protein: CASSDTGFSYEQYF

J gene: TRBJ2-7
V gene: TRBV19
CDR3 protein: CASSHLGARPYEQYF

J gene: TRBJ2-5
V gene: TRBV2
CDR3 protein: CASTMQETQYF

J gene: TRBJ1-1
V gene: TRBV6-1
CDR3 protein: CASSGAQGITEAFF

J gene: TRBJ2-7
V gene: TRBV18
CDR3 protein: CASSLGQDYEQYF

J gene: TRBJ1-5
V gene: TRBV10-1
CDR3 protein: CASSESKSGGLRQPQHF

J gene: TRBJ2-1
V gene: TRBV4-2
CDR3 protein: CASSQGTSGQNYNEQFF

J gene: TRBJ1-5
V gene: TRBV15
CDR3 protein: CATSSSGLGRRDQPQHF